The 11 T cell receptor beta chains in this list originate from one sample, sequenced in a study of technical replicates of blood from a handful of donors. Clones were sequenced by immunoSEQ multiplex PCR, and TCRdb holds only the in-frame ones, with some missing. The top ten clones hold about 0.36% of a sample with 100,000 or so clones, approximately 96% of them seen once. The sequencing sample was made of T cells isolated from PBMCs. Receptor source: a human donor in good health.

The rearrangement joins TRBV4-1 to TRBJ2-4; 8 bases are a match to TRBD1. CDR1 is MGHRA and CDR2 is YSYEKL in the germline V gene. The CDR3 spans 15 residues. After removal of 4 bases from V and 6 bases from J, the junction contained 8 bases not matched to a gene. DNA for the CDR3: TGCGCCAGCAGCCTATCAACTGGACAGGGAAACATTCAGTACTTC. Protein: CASSLSTGQGNIQYF.

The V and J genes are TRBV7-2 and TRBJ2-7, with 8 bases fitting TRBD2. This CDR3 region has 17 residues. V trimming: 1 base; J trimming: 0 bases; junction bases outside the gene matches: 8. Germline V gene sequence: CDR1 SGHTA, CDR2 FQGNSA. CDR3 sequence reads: CASSLVASGYSSYEQYF. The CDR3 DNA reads TGTGCCAGCAGCTTAGTTGCTAGCGGGTACTCCTCCTACGAGCAGTACTTC.

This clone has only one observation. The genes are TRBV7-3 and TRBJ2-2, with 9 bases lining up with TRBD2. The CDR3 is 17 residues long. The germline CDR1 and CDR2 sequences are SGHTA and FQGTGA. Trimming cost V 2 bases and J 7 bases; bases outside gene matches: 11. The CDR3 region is CASSLDPVSGSSGELFF. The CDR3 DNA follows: TGTGCCAGCAGCTTAGACCCGGTTAGCGGGAGTAGCGGGGAGCTGTTTTTT.

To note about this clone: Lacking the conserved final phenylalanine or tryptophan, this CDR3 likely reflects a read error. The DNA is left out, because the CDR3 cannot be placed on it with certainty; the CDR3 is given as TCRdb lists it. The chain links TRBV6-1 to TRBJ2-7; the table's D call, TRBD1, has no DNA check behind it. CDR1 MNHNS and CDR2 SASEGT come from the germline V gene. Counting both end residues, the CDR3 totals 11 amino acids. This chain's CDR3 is CASSEATGWLL.

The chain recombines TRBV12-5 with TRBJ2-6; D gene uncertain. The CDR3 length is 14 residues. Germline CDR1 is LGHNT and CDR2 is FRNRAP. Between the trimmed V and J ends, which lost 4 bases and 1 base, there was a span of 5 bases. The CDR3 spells CASGYYSGANVLTF. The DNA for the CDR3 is TGTGCTAGTGGTTACTATTCTGGGGCCAACGTCCTGACTTTC.

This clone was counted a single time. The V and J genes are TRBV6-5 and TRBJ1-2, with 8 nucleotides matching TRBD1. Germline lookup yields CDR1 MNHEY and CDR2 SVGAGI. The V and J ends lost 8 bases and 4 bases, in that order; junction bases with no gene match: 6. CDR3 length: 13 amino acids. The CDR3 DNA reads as TGTGCCAGCGCCGCAGGGGGCTCCTATGGCTACACCTTC. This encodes CASAAGGSYGYTF.

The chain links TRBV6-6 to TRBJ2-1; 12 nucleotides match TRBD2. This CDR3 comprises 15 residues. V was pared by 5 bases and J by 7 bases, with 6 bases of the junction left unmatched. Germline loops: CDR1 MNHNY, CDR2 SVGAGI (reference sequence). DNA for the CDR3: TGTGCCAGCAGTCAAAGGACTAGCGGGACGAATGAGCAGTTCTTC. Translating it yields CASSQRTSGTNEQFF.

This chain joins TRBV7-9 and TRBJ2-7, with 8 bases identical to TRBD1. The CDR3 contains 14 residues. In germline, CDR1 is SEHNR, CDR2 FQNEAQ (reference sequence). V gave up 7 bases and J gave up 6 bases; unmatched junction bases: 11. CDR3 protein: CASTGTDRATEQYF. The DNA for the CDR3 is TGTGCCAGCACCGGGACGGACAGGGCCACCGAGCAGTACTTC.

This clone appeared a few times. CDR3 residues: CASSLAGNYGYTF. CDR3 DNA sequence: TGTGCCAGCAGCTTGGCAGGGAACTATGGCTACACCTTC. This rearrangement joins TRBV5-4 to TRBJ1-2; a possible D gene is TRBD1 (5 bases). The V and J ends lost 0 bases and 2 bases respectively, with 5 bases between them. CDR1 and CDR2 from the germline V gene are SGHNT and YYREEE (reference sequence). This CDR3 spans 13 amino acids.

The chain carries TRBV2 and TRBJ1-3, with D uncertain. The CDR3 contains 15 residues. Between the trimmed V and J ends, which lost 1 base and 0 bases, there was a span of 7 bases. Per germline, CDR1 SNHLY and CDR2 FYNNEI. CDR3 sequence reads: CASSEGLLSGNTIYF. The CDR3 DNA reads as TGTGCCAGCAGTGAAGGGTTACTCTCTGGAAACACCATATATTTT.

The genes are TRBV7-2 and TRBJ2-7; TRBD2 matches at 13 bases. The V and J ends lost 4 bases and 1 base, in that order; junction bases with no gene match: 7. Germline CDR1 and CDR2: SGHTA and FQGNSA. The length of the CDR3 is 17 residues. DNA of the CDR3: TGTGCCAGCAGCTCCATACGACTAGCGGGAGGTTCCTACGAGCAGTACTTC. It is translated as CASSSIRLAGGSYEQYF.